The clone carrying this T cell receptor (beta chain) was found a few times. Its antigen is not identified. The entry originates in a study of identical twins. Trimming took 6 bases from V and 6 from J; bases not matched to a gene: 7. The CDR3 consists of 14 residues. Germline CDR1 and CDR2: MRHNA and SNTAGT. From the 5' RACE reads, TCRdb called clonotypes with MiXCR, one entry per CDR3 protein. The data show under 900,000 distinct CDR3 sequences, around a sixth seen once. Study outcomes and limitations: The study found weaker excess twin sharing in beta out-of-frame sequences.

Separately, the same data were catalogued under a study of T cells expressing NK-cell markers. That paper adds: Expanded NKG2C+ T cell clones had unclear HCMV specificity.

This TCR derives from a woman between 18 and 30 years old in good health. The sample consisted of PBMCs. V usage is TRBV6-4 and J usage is TRBJ2-1; 8 bases fit TRBD1. The CDR3 protein is CASSPDRVSNEQFF. The CDR3 DNA sequence: TGTGCCAGCAGCCCGGACAGGGTTAGCAATGAGCAGTTCTTC.